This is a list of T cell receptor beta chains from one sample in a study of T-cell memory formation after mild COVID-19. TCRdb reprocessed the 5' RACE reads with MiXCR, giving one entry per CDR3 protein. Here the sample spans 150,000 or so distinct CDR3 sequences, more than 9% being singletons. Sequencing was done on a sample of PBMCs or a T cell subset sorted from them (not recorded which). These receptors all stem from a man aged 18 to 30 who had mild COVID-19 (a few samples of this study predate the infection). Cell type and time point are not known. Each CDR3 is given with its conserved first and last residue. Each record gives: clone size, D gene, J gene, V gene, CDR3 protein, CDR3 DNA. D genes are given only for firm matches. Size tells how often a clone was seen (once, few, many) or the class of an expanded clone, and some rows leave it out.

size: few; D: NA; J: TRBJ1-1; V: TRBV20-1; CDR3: CSADRDLNTEAFF; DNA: TGCAGTGCGGACCGGGATTTGAACACTGAAGCTTTCTTT
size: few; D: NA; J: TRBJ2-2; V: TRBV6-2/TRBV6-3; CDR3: CASKRNTGELFF; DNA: TGTGCCAGCAAACGGAACACCGGGGAGCTGTTTTTT
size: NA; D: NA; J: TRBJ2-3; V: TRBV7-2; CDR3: CASSLAFTDTQYF; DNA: TGTGCCAGCAGCTTAGCCTTCACAGATACGCAGTATTTT
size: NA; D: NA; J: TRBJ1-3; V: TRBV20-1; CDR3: CSAPDRSGNTIYF; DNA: TGCAGTGCCCCAGACAGATCGGGAAACACCATATATTTT
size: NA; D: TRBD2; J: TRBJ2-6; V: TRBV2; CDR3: CAREGGHGANVLTF; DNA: TGTGCCAGGGAGGGAGGGCACGGGGCCAACGTCCTGACTTTC
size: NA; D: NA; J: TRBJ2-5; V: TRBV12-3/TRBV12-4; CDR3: CASSSDRDETQYF; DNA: TGTGCCAGCAGCAGTGACAGAGACGAGACCCAGTACTTC
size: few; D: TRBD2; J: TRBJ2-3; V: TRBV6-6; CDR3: CASSTLLAGGPADTQYF; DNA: TGTGCCAGCAGTACCTTACTAGCGGGGGGGCCCGCAGATACGCAGTATTTT
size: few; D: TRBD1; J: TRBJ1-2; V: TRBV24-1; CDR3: CATSDAPGQAHGYTF; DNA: TGTGCCACCAGTGATGCCCCGGGACAGGCACATGGCTACACCTTC
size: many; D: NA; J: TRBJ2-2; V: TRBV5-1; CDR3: CASSFDSTGELFF; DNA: TGCGCCAGCAGCTTTGACTCCACCGGGGAGCTGTTTTTT
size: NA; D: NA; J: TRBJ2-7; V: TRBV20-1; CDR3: CSANRVSYEQYF; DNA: TGCAGTGCTAATCGGGTCTCCTACGAGCAGTACTTC
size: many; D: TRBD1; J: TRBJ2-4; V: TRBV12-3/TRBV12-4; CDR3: CASSFRQGRAKNIQYF; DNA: TGTGCCAGCAGTTTTCGACAGGGGAGAGCCAAAAACATTCAGTACTTC
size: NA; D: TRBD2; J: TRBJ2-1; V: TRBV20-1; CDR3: CSARDSGGPYNEQFF; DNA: TGCAGTGCTAGAGATAGCGGGGGACCCTACAATGAGCAGTTCTTC
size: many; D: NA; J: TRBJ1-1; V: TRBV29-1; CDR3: CSVGQGDTEAFF; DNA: TGCAGCGTTGGTCAGGGAGATACTGAAGCTTTCTTT
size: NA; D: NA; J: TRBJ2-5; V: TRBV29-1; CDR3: CSAKRAGRETQYF; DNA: TGCAGCGCCAAGCGGGCAGGGAGAGAGACCCAGTACTTC
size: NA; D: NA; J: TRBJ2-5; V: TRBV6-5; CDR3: CASSYIGHTVETQYF; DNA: TGTGCCAGCAGTTACATAGGCCATACAGTTGAGACCCAGTACTTC
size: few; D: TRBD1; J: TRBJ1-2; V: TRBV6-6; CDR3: CASSYDRVGGYTF; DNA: TGTGCCAGCAGTTACGACAGGGTTGGGGGCTACACCTTC
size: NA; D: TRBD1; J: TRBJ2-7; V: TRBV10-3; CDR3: CAITQRGHEQYF; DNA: TGTGCCATCACCCAGAGGGGGCACGAGCAGTACTTC
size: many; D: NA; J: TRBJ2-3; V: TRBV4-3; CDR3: CASSQVPETQYF; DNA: TGCGCCAGCAGCCAAGTGCCGGAAACGCAGTATTTT
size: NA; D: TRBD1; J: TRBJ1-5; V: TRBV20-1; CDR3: CSARVEGQGNQPQHF; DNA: TGCAGTGCTAGAGTAGAGGGACAGGGGAATCAGCCCCAGCATTTT
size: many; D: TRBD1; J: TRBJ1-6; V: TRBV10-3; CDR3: CAIRGQGNSPLHF; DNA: TGTGCCATCCGGGGACAGGGCAATTCACCCCTCCACTTT
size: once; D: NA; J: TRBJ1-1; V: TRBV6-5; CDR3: CASSLGGGPVNTEAFF; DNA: TGTGCCAGCAGTTTAGGAGGGGGTCCCGTGAACACTGAAGCTTTCTTT
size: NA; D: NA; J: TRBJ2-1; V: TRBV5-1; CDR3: CASSYQGHNEQFF; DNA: TGCGCCAGCAGCTATCAGGGGCACAATGAGCAGTTCTTC
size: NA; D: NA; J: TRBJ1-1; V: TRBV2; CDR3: CASSGRGGDAFF; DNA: TGTGCCAGCAGCGGTCGGGGGGGCGATGCTTTCTTT
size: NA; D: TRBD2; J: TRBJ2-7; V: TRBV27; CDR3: CASSLSLTSVPYEQYF; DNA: TGTGCCAGCAGTTTATCGTTAACTAGCGTGCCCTACGAGCAGTACTTC
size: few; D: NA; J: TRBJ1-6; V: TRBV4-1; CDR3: CASSQEEVANSPLHF; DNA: TGCGCCAGCAGCCAAGAAGAGGTGGCGAATTCACCCCTCCACTTT
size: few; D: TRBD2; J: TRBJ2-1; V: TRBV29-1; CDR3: CSVSLAGLGDEQFF; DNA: TGCAGCGTTTCTCTAGCGGGGCTCGGGGATGAGCAGTTCTTC
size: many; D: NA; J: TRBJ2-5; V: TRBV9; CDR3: CASSVAPGEETQYF; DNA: TGTGCCAGCAGCGTAGCTCCAGGGGAGGAGACCCAGTACTTC
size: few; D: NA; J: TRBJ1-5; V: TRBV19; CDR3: CASSIALRGNQPQHF; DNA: TGTGCCAGTAGTATAGCGCTCCGGGGTAATCAGCCCCAGCATTTT
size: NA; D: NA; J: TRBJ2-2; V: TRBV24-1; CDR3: CATTSRENTGELFF; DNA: TGTGCCACCACGTCGAGAGAGAACACCGGGGAGCTGTTTTTT
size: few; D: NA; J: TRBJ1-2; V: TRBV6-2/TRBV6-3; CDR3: CASSYEGLYGYTF; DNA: TGTGCCAGCAGTTACGAGGGACTCTATGGCTACACCTTC
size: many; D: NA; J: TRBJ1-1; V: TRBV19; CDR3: CASSLLDRETEAFF; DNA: TGTGCCAGTAGTTTATTAGACCGTGAAACTGAAGCTTTCTTT
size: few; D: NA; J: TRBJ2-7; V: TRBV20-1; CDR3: CSASPGHFNEQYF; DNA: TGCAGTGCTAGTCCGGGACACTTCAACGAGCAGTACTTC
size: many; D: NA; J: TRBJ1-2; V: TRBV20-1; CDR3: CSAISSPYGYTF; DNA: TGCAGTGCTATTTCCAGTCCGTATGGCTACACCTTC
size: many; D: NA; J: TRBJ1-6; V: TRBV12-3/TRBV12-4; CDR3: CASSYAPGGTRSPLHF; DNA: TGTGCCAGCAGTTACGCCCCGGGGGGGACCCGATCACCCCTCCACTTT
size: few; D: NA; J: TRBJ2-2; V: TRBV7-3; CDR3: CASSFGGFNTGELFF; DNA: TGTGCCAGCAGCTTCGGGGGATTTAACACCGGGGAGCTGTTTTTT
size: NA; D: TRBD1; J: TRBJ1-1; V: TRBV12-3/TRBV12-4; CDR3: CASSHGGTANTEAFF; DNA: TGTGCCAGCAGTCATGGGGGGACAGCCAACACTGAAGCTTTCTTT
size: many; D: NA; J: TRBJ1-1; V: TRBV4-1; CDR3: CASSQGVPGVTEAFF; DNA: TGCGCCAGCAGCCAAGGTGTGCCAGGGGTCACTGAAGCTTTCTTT
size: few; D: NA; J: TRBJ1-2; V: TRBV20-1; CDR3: CSAKGDLNYGYTF; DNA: TGCAGTGCTAAAGGGGACCTTAACTATGGCTACACCTTC
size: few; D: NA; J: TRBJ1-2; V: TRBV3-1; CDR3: CASSQAPFSGYTF; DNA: TGTGCCAGCAGCCAAGCCCCCTTTTCTGGCTACACCTTC
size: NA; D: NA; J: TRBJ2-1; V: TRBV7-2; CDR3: CASSSYGGRGNEQFF; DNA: TGTGCCAGCAGCTCTTACGGTGGACGGGGCAATGAGCAGTTCTTC
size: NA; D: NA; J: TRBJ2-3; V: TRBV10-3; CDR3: CALGTSSTDTQYF; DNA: TGTGCCCTCGGGACATCTAGCACAGATACGCAGTATTTT
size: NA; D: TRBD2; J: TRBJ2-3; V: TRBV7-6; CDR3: CASTNSGGTDTQYF; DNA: TGTGCCAGCACAAACAGCGGGGGCACAGATACGCAGTATTTT
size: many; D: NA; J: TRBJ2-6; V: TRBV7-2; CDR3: CASTSHGGANVLTF; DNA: TGTGCCAGCACTTCTCATGGTGGGGCCAACGTCCTGACTTTC
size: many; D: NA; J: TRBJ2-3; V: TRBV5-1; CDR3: CASSFDSTDTQYF; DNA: TGCGCCAGCAGCTTCGACAGCACAGATACGCAGTATTTT
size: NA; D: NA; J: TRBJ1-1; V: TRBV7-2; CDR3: CASRPVATEAFF; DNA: TGTGCCAGCAGGCCCGTTGCTACCGAAGCTTTCTTT
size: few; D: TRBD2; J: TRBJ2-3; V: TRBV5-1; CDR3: CASSLGLAGARLTDTQYF; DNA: TGCGCCAGCAGCTTGGGACTAGCGGGGGCACGACTCACAGATACGCAGTATTTT
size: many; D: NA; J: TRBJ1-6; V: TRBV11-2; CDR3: CASSLSGAGNSPLHF; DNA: TGTGCCAGCAGCTTATCAGGGGCAGGGAATTCACCCCTCCACTTT
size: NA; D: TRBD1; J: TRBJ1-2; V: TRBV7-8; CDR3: CASSLGETGFAHLRGYTF; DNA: TGTGCCAGCAGCTTAGGGGAGACAGGGTTTGCGCACCTGAGAGGCTACACCTTC
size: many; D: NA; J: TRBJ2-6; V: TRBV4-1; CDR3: CASSLRVAGANVLTF; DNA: TGCGCCAGCAGCCTAAGGGTAGCCGGGGCCAACGTCCTGACTTTC
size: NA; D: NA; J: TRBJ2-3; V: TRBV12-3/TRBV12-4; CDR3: CASSLGAPRWDTQYF; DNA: TGTGCCAGCAGCCTGGGGGCTCCTAGGTGGGATACGCAGTATTTT
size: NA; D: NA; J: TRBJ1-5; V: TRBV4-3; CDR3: CASSQDGQGRRPQHF; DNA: TGCGCCAGCAGCCAAGATGGGCAGGGTAGGCGGCCCCAGCATTTT
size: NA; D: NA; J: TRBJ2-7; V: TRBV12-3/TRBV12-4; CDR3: CASRQGGGYEQYF; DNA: TGTGCCAGCAGACAAGGAGGGGGGTACGAGCAGTACTTC
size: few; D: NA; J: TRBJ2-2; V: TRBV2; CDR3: CATGLRVTGELFF; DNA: TGTGCCACCGGGCTCAGAGTCACCGGGGAGCTGTTTTTT
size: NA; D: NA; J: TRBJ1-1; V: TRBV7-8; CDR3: CASSLAPGRLYTEAFF; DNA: TGTGCCAGCAGCTTAGCGCCCGGGCGTCTATACACTGAAGCTTTCTTT
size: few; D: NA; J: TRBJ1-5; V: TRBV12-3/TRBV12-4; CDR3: CASSYTLMAGGSNQPQHF; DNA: TGTGCCAGCAGTTACACTCTCATGGCAGGCGGAAGCAATCAGCCCCAGCATTTT
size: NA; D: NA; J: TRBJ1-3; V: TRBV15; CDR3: CATSRDRGNTIYF; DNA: TGTGCCACCAGCAGAGACCGGGGAAACACCATATATTTT
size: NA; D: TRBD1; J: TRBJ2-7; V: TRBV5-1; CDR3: CASSEGTGDLSEQYF; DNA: TGCGCCAGCAGCGAAGGGACAGGGGATCTCTCCGAGCAGTACTTC
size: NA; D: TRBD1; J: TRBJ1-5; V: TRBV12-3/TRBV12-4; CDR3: CASSWTGVQPQHF; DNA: TGTGCCAGCAGTTGGACAGGGGTTCAGCCCCAGCATTTT
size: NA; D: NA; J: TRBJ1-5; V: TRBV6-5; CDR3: CASRPDRWQPQHF; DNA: TGTGCCAGCAGACCGGACAGATGGCAGCCCCAGCATTTT
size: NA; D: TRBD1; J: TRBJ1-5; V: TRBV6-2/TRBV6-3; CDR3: CASSSQGAGQPQHF; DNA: TGTGCCAGCAGTTCCCAGGGGGCGGGTCAGCCCCAGCATTTT